One sample yielded the 20 T cell receptor beta chains listed below, sequenced in a study of T cells in Graves' hyperthyroidism and ophthalmopathy. Template material for amplifying TCR beta CDR3 regions consisted of RNA transcripts. The study used the HTBI primer set for a first-round RT-PCR of the TCR CDR3. TCRdb re-called the multiplex PCR reads through MiXCR, storing one row per CDR3 protein. Counted here are roughly 600,000 distinct CDR3 sequences, more than 12% occurring once; the ten biggest clones make up approximately 12%. Sequenced material: blood. The receptors originated from a woman in her forties or fifties with Graves' ophthalmopathy.

As for this clonotype: The junction and the germline gene differ at one end; a read error may be behind it. CDR3 bases: TGTGCCAGTAAGGCACTAGCGGTCTCCTACAGTGAGCAGTTCTTC. Protein product: CASKALAVSYSEQFF. This chain links TRBV19 with TRBJ2-1, with TRBD2 matching 8 bases. The germline V gene encodes CDR1 LNHDA and CDR2 SQIVND (reference sequence). The CDR3 has 15 residues.

This clonotype was seen many times. The V and J genes are TRBV27 and TRBJ2-3; 12 nucleotides agree with TRBD2. In germline, CDR1 is MNHEY, CDR2 SMNVEV (reference sequence). J lost 1 base, V lost 2 bases, and 16 bases had no gene match. The CDR3 loop spans 21 amino acids. CDR3 residues: CASSLRSTSGSSVGGTDTQYF. The CDR3 DNA follows: TGTGCCAGCAGTTTACGATCGACTAGCGGGAGTTCCGTTGGTGGCACAGATACGCAGTATTTT.

This clonotype was recorded many times. The J gene is TRBJ2-3, the V gene TRBV20-1; D remains ambiguous. The length of the CDR3 is 13 residues. The V gene's germline CDR1 is DFQATT and CDR2 SNEGSKA (reference sequence). Trimming left V 2 bases short and J 1 base short, with 7 bases between. CDR3 nucleotides: TGCAGTGCTAGACGGTCAGGCACAGATACGCAGTATTTT. It encodes CSARRSGTDTQYF.

The V gene is TRBV3-1, the J gene TRBJ2-2; D might be TRBD1 (6 bases). The CDR3 is 14 amino acids. V lost 3 bases and J 6 bases, leaving 11 bases between the germline ends. In germline, CDR1 is LGHDT, CDR2 YNNKEL (reference sequence). The CDR3 protein is CASSQHQGPGELFF. As DNA, the CDR3 is TGTGCCAGCAGCCAGCACCAGGGGCCCGGGGAGCTGTTTTTT. The full variable domain, completed using reference TRBV3-1 and TRBJ2-2, is DTAVSQTPKYLVTQMGNDKSIKCEQNLGHDTMYWYKQDSKKFLKIMFSYNNKELIINETVPNRFSPKSPDKAHLNLHINSLELGDSAVYFCASSQHQGPGELFFGEGSRLTVL.

This clonotype was observed at least ten times. The rearrangement links TRBV5-5 to TRBJ2-1, with D possibly TRBD2 on 5 matching bases. Germline V gene lookup returns CDR1 SGHKS and CDR2 YYEKEE (reference sequence). V gave up 1 base and J gave up 0 bases, with 11 bases separating them. The CDR3 spans 16 residues. The CDR3 spells CASSLFSGSSYNEQFF. CDR3 in DNA: TGTGCCAGCAGCTTGTTTTCGGGGAGCTCCTACAATGAGCAGTTCTTC. The variable domain in full, completed from reference TRBV5-5 and TRBJ2-1, reads DAGVTQSPTHLIKTRGQQVTLRCSPISGHKSVSWYQQVLGQGPQFIFQYYEKEERGRGNFPDRFSARQFPNYSSELNVNALLLGDSALYLCASSLFSGSSYNEQFFGPGTRLTVL.

This clonotype occurred many times. The chain employs TRBV9 and TRBJ1-1, with TRBD1 as a possible D gene (6 bases). V lost 4 bases and J 4 bases, leaving 14 bases between the germline ends. Germline CDR1 is SGDLS and CDR2 is YYNGEE. There are 14 residues in the CDR3. CDR3: CASSPNRAGTEAFF. In DNA, the CDR3 is TGTGCCAGCAGCCCCAACAGGGCGGGCACTGAAGCTTTCTTT.

Many counts were recorded for this clonotype. The chain combines TRBV5-1 with TRBJ2-7, with D tentatively TRBD1 or TRBD2 (5 bases each). V lost 3 bases and J 2 bases, leaving 15 bases between the germline ends. Germline CDR1 and CDR2: SGHRS and YFSETQ. The CDR3 is made up of 15 amino acids. The CDR3 DNA is TGCGCCAGCAGCTCGTTCCGGGACCGAACCTACGAGCAGTACTTC. Protein sequence: CASSSFRDRTYEQYF.

The chain joins TRBV3-1 to TRBJ2-7; TRBD1 matches at 9 bases. Losses at the gene ends were 1 base for V and 4 bases for J; bases not matched to a gene: 14. CDR3 length equals 18 residues. CDR1 is LGHDT, CDR2 YNNKEL, per germline (reference sequence). The CDR3 reads CASSQVPGGMDRGYEQYF. The CDR3 DNA follows: TGTGCCAGCAGCCAAGTCCCCGGGGGGATGGACAGGGGTTACGAGCAGTACTTC.

This clonotype has a handful of counts. The CDR3, as DNA: TGTGCCAGCAGCTCTAATCTAGCGGGAGTTGCCTACGAGCAGTACTTC. It yields the protein CASSSNLAGVAYEQYF. This rearrangement joins TRBV6-2 or TRBV6-3 to TRBJ2-7, with 10 bases matching TRBD2. The germline V gene encodes CDR1 MNHEY and CDR2 SVGEGT. The CDR3 runs 16 residues. With V trimmed by 6 bases and J by 2 bases, 10 bases remained unmatched.

The chain employs TRBV9 and TRBJ2-2; D is unclear. The CDR3 runs to 16 residues. Germline V gives CDR1 SGDLS, CDR2 YYNGEE. Trimming removed 0 bases at V and 0 bases at J, with 9 bases between. The CDR3 protein is CASSVAGRTNTGELFF. CDR3 in DNA: TGTGCCAGCAGCGTAGCCGGACGGACGAACACCGGGGAGCTGTTTTTT.

The V call is TRBV4-1, the J call TRBJ2-2, with D possibly TRBD2 on 6 matching bases. This CDR3 has 17 amino acids. V lost 0 bases to trimming and J lost 0 bases, with 11 bases between them. Germline V lookup: CDR1 MGHRA, CDR2 YSYEKL. The CDR3 sequence: CASSQDPKRANTGELFF. CDR3 nucleotide sequence: TGCGCCAGCAGCCAAGATCCGAAGCGGGCGAACACCGGGGAGCTGTTTTTT.

The V gene is TRBV5-4, the J gene TRBJ2-3; TRBD2 matches 12 bases. J was trimmed by 0 bases and V by 4 bases; bases with no gene match: 9. The germline V gene encodes CDR1 SGHNT and CDR2 YYREEE (reference sequence). The CDR3 is made up of 18 amino acids. CDR3 nucleotides: TGTGCCAGCAGCATCGGACTAGCGGGGCCCACTAGCACAGATACGCAGTATTTT. It specifies CASSIGLAGPTSTDTQYF.

There are many counts of this clonotype. The genes are TRBV7-2 and TRBJ2-1; 9 nucleotides match TRBD2. Germline values: CDR1 SGHTA, CDR2 FQGNSA. The CDR3 runs 16 residues. The junction had 7 bases not matched to a gene; V was cut back by 3 bases and J by 4 bases. CDR3 bases: TGTGCCAGCAGCTTTCCGGGACTAGCTACTTACAATGAGCAGTTCTTC. As protein: CASSFPGLATYNEQFF.

This clonotype was detected many times. V is TRBV6-1 and J is TRBJ2-5; D unclear. V shed 6 bases and J shed 4 bases, with 15 bases lying between them. This CDR3 spans 14 amino acids. Germline CDR1 is MNHNS and CDR2 is SASEGT. CDR3 region: CASRLWQQSETQYF. The CDR3 region has the DNA TGTGCCAGCAGACTTTGGCAGCAATCAGAGACCCAGTACTTC.

This clonotype was picked up a small number of times. The chain carries TRBV4-2 and TRBJ1-5; D uncertain. This CDR3 comprises 12 residues. The V end lost 4 bases, the J end lost 8 bases, and 9 bases lay between the germline ends. Germline-derived CDR1 and CDR2 are LGHNA and YNFKEQ. The CDR3 nucleotides read TGTGCCAGCAGCCCCTCCGGTGAGCCCCAGCATTTT. Protein: CASSPSGEPQHF.

V gene TRBV5-1 combines with J gene TRBJ2-1; 9 bases are a match to TRBD1. Germline CDR1 and CDR2: SGHRS and YFSETQ. With V trimmed by 2 bases and J by 3 bases, 3 bases remained unmatched. This CDR3 has 15 residues. The CDR3 DNA sequence: TGCGCCAGCAGCTTACAGGGGGCGAACTACAATGAGCAGTTCTTC. It specifies CASSLQGANYNEQFF.

The sample holds a few counts of this clonotype. The chain combines TRBV4-2 with TRBJ2-1; D not certain. Trimming removed 0 bases at V and 4 bases at J, with 4 bases between. The CDR3 runs to 13 residues. CDR1 LGHNA and CDR2 YNFKEQ come from the germline V gene. CDR3 DNA sequence: TGTGCCAGCAGCCAAGATATGTACAATGAGCAGTTCTTC. Its translation is CASSQDMYNEQFF.

This clonotype was seen at least ten times. This chain uses TRBV28 with TRBJ1-3, with D unclear. CDR3 size: 15 residues. CDR1 and CDR2 from the germline V gene are MDHEN and SYDVKM. V lost 6 bases and J lost 0, with 12 bases in between. The CDR3: CASSPPRRSGNTIYF. In DNA, the CDR3 is TGTGCCAGCAGCCCTCCCCGGCGCTCTGGAAACACCATATATTTT. Complete variable domain (other parts from reference TRBV28 and TRBJ1-3): DVKVTQSSRYLVKRTGEKVFLECVQDMDHENMFWYRQDPGLGLRLIYFSYDVKMKEKGDIPEGYSVSREKKERFSLILESASTNQTSMYLCASSPPRRSGNTIYFGEGSWLTVV.

This clonotype has only a few counts. J is TRBJ2-7 and V is TRBV28; 8 bases align to TRBD1. The CDR3 consists of 15 residues. From germline, CDR1 is MDHEN and CDR2 SYDVKM. V was pared by 7 bases and J by 9 bases, with 17 bases of the junction left unmatched. The CDR3 loop reads CASNTRGRGMVAQYF. The CDR3 DNA is TGTGCCAGCAACACCAGGGGGCGCGGTATGGTCGCGCAGTACTTC.

V usage is TRBV28 and J usage is TRBJ2-7; D is unresolved. The length of the CDR3 is 15 residues. The germline gives CDR1 MDHEN, CDR2 SYDVKM. V shed 3 bases and J shed 8 bases, with 20 bases lying between them. As DNA, the CDR3 is TGTGCCAGCAGTTTTTCCCGCCCGGCGGTAGATAAGCAGTACTTC. Translating it yields CASSFSRPAVDKQYF.